This T cell receptor (beta chain) comes out of a study of blood T cells in healthy people across ages. Germline lookup yields CDR1 SGHRS and CDR2 YFSETQ. The V and J ends lost 4 bases and 2 bases, in that order; junction bases with no gene match: 7. This CDR3 is built from 16 residues. Combining a sample-barcoded 5' primer with a J-beta primer mix, a second PCR ran for about 7 to 11 cycles. Each CDR3 protein is one row after TCRdb ran MiXCR on the 5' RACE reads. The data show about 1.1 million distinct CDR3 sequences, with roughly two fifths seen just once and 13% held by the top ten. The sequenced material came from blood. V is TRBV5-1 and J is TRBJ2-3; 10 bases are a match to TRBD2. This receptor was obtained from a man between 18 and 35 years old in good health. CDR3 in DNA: TGCGCCAGCAGCCACCGACTAGCGGGTGTCACAGATACGCAGTATTTT. Residues: CASSHRLAGVTDTQYF.